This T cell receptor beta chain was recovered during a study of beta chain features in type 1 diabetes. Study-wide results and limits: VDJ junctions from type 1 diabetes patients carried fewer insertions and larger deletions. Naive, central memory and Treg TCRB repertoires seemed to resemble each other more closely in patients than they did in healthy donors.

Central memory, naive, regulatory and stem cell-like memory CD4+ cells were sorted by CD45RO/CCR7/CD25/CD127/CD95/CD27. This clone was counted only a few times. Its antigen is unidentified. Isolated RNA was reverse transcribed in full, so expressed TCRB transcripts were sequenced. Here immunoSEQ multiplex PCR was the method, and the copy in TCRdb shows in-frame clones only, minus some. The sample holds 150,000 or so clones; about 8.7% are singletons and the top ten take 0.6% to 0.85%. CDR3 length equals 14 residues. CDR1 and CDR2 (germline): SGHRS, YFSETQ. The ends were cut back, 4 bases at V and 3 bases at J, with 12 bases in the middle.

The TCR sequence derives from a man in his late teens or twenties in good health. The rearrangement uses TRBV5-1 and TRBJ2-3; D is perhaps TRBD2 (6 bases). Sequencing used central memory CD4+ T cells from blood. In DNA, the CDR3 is TGCGCCAGCAGCCTAAACGCGGGGACAGATACGCAGTATTTT. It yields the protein CASSLNAGTDTQYF. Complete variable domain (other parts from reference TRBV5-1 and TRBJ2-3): KAGVTQTPRYLIKTRGQQVTLSCSPISGHRSVSWYQQTPGQGLQFLFEYFSETQRNKGNFPGRFSGRQFSNSRSEMNVSTLELGDSALYLCASSLNAGTDTQYFGPGTRLTVL.